This TCR beta chain was retrieved from a study of CD8+CD57+ T cells in acquired aplastic anemia. On the study more broadly: DNA per sorted CD4+ or CD8+ sample ranged roughly 0.17 to 27.4 ug, averaging around 3 ug.

Individuals selected for sequencing had exhibited CD8+CD57+ cell expansion on flow cytometry. Profiling of TCR beta VDJ combinations and CDR3 sequences used genomic DNA as template. TCRdb re-analysed the reads in MiXCR, keeping a single row per CDR3 protein. The sample lists about 250,000 distinct CDR3 sequences, approximately 45% occurring once. The study, taken as a whole, reports: CD8+ Simpson's diversity in patients was not significantly different from that in controls. Between patients and controls, some 31 CD8+ CDR3 sequences were found in common.

This clonotype was counted ten times or more. Its specificity is not known. V dropped 0 bases and J dropped 10 bases, with 11 bases sitting between them. CDR1 SGHNT and CDR2 YYREEE come from the germline V gene (reference sequence). CDR3 length: 13 residues. The gene calls are TRBV5-4 and TRBJ2-1; D might be TRBD1 (6 bases). The clonotype comes from a human donor with aplastic anemia. The material sequenced was sorted CD4+, CD8+, or CD8+CD57+ T cells (not recorded which) from PBMCs. The CDR3 is CASSLEDSQEQFF. The CDR3 DNA is TGTGCCAGCAGCTTGGAGGACAGTCAGGAGCAGTTCTTC. The complete variable domain, with remaining parts taken from reference TRBV5-4 and TRBJ2-1, reads ETGVTQSPTHLIKTRGQQVTLRCSSQSGHNTVSWYQQALGQGPQFIFQYYREEENGRGNFPPRFSGLQFPNYSSELNVNALELDDSALYLCASSLEDSQEQFFGPGTRLTVL.